The clone carrying this TCR beta chain was seen just once. The antigen remains undetermined. The sample is drawn from a study of shared clonotypes between healthy human individuals. Overall study results and limits: In contrast to clonotypes shared by all four donors, non-shared clonotypes had lower generation probabilities.

TCRdb keeps only in-frame clones here, not all; method: immunoSEQ multiplex PCR. Of over a million clones listed, approximately 97% are singletons. The V end lost 1 base, the J end lost 3 bases, and 9 bases lay between the germline ends. The CDR3 loop spans 14 amino acids. Germline-derived CDR1 and CDR2 are SGHVS and FQNEAQ. What was sequenced was naive CD4+ T cells sorted from blood. The subset was: CD45RA+ positively selected. This clonotype was sampled from a man aged 30 to 39 in good health. V is TRBV7-8 and J is TRBJ1-1; D remains ambiguous. The CDR3 reads CASSLEAAHTEAFF. In DNA, the CDR3 is TGTGCCAGCAGCTTAGAGGCGGCACACACTGAAGCTTTCTTT.